Following are 19 T cell receptor beta chains from one sample sequenced in a study of blood T cell repertoires in COVID-19. Sequencing used immunoSEQ multiplex PCR; TCRdb keeps in-frame clones, though not all of them. The sample lists 130,000 to 150,000 clones; 76% were seen once. Input material: peripheral blood. The source of these receptors is a man aged 60 to 69 with acute or convalescent COVID-19.

The chain is built from TRBV7-9 and TRBJ2-1; D gene uncertain. Germline lookup yields CDR1 SEHNR and CDR2 FQNEAQ (reference sequence). V lost 5 bases, J lost 5 bases, and 7 bases lay in between. The CDR3 loop spans 12 amino acids. In DNA, the CDR3 is TGTGCCAGCAGCGACACGCACAATGAGCAGTTCTTC. Translated: CASSDTHNEQFF.

The genes are TRBV13 and TRBJ2-7; the match to TRBD2 covers 8 bases. CDR1 is PRHDT, CDR2 FYEKMQ, per germline (reference sequence). The CDR3 extends over 15 amino acids. V lost 5 bases and J lost 2; bases outside the gene matches: 8. The CDR3 spells CASSHRVAGPYEQYF. DNA for the CDR3: TGTGCCAGCAGCCACCGGGTAGCGGGACCCTACGAGCAGTACTTC.

The CDR3 region is CSVQGFAGELFF. The DNA for the CDR3 is TGCAGCGTTCAGGGTTTCGCCGGGGAGCTGTTTTTT. The rearrangement joins TRBV29-1 to TRBJ2-2; D is perhaps TRBD1 (5 bases). This CDR3 is 12 amino acids long. Trimming pared 5 bases from V and 6 bases from J, leaving 10 bases between. Germline CDR1 and CDR2: SQVTM and ANQGSEA.

This clone has ten or more counts. The chain links TRBV7-9 to TRBJ1-1, with 12 bases fitting TRBD1. The V gene end was trimmed by 6 bases and the J gene end by 4 bases; junction bases not matched to a gene: 9. The CDR3 covers 16 residues. Germline CDR1 and CDR2: SEHNR and FQNEAQ (reference sequence). The CDR3 sequence: CASRSGTGGAFTEAFF. The CDR3 bases are TGTGCCAGCAGATCCGGGACAGGGGGCGCATTCACTGAAGCTTTCTTT.

This CDR3 is CASSYSFSANTGELFF. The CDR3 DNA reads TGTGCCAGCAGTTACTCGTTCTCCGCGAACACCGGGGAGCTGTTTTTT. The J gene is TRBJ2-2, the V gene TRBV6-5; D remains ambiguous. The CDR3 sequence is 16 residues long. The germline V and J ends were trimmed by 0 bases and 0 bases, with 8 bases remaining between them. From germline, CDR1 is MNHEY and CDR2 SVGAGI.

The gene calls are TRBV28 and TRBJ2-5, with a weak D call TRBD1 (6 bases). The germline V gene encodes CDR1 MDHEN and CDR2 SYDVKM. This CDR3 has 13 residues. V gave up 5 bases and J gave up 2 bases, with 9 bases separating them. CDR3 sequence (DNA): TGTGCCAGCAGTCCGCAGGGGCAAGAGACCCAGTACTTC. This gives the protein CASSPQGQETQYF.

The chain links TRBV4-1 to TRBJ2-1; 9 bases fit TRBD1. The CDR3 consists of 13 residues. Unmatched junction bases numbered 2, after V lost 6 bases and J lost 5 bases. CDR1 is MGHRA and CDR2 is YSYEKL in the germline V gene. The CDR3 reads CASRGQGNNEQFF. The CDR3 nucleotides read TGCGCCAGCAGAGGACAGGGGAACAATGAGCAGTTCTTC.

The chain has TRBV7-9 and TRBJ2-5; D gene ambiguous. The CDR3 has 10 residues. Germline lookup yields CDR1 SEHNR and CDR2 FQNEAQ (reference sequence). Trimming stripped 6 bases from V and 7 bases from J, with 6 bases between. The CDR3 sequence: CASSPVTQYF. The CDR3 coding sequence is TGTGCCAGCAGTCCTGTGACCCAGTACTTC.

V usage is TRBV10-2 and J usage is TRBJ1-2, with 8 bases fitting TRBD1. The V gene end was trimmed by 6 bases and the J gene end by 6 bases; junction bases not matched to a gene: 6. The germline V gene has CDR1 WSHSY and CDR2 SAAADI. There are 13 residues in the CDR3. CDR3 protein: CASSAHRGNGYTF. In DNA, the CDR3 is TGCGCCAGCAGCGCTCACAGGGGGAATGGCTACACCTTC.

This clone has only a few counts. The CDR3 here is CAIRNSIIGGTEAFF. In nucleotides, the CDR3 is TGTGCCATCAGGAATTCAATAATCGGTGGCACTGAAGCTTTCTTT. The V gene is TRBV10-3, the J gene TRBJ1-1; D uncertain. Germline CDR1 is ENHRY and CDR2 is SYGVKD. V gave up 6 bases and J gave up 4 bases, with 18 bases separating them. CDR3 length equals 15 residues.

This clone was recorded a few times. J is TRBJ2-7 and V is TRBV15, with 11 bases lining up with TRBD2. The J segment lost 5 bases and the V segment lost 0 bases, leaving 6 bases of the junction unmatched. Germline V gene sequence: CDR1 LNHNV, CDR2 YYDKDF (reference sequence). The CDR3 runs to 16 residues. CDR3 DNA sequence: TGTGCCACCAGCAGAGATTTTTCACTAGCGGGAGACGAGCAGTACTTC. It translates to CATSRDFSLAGDEQYF.

The table lists this clone with many counts. CDR3: CASSETGYTTNEKLFF. DNA of the CDR3: TGTGCCAGCAGCGAGACAGGGTATACGACTAATGAAAAACTGTTTTTT. The chain combines TRBV3-1 (or the pseudogene TRBV3-2) with TRBJ1-4; 7 bases line up with TRBD1. Germline trimming cut 5 bases from V and 2 bases from J; bases unmatched to any gene: 8. This CDR3 comprises 16 residues. CDR1 LGHDT and CDR2 YNNKEL come from the germline V gene (reference sequence).

V usage is TRBV14 and J usage is TRBJ1-1; the D is unclear. Trimming removed 2 bases from V and 10 bases from J, with 11 bases in between. CDR1 is SGHDN, CDR2 FVKESK, per germline. The CDR3 length is 12 residues. The CDR3 here is CASSQNKLGAFF. In DNA form, the CDR3 reads TGTGCCAGCAGCCAAAATAAGCTTGGAGCTTTCTTT. The full variable domain, with the rest looked up from reference TRBV14 and TRBJ1-1, is EAGVTQFPSHSVIEKGQTVTLRCDPISGHDNLYWYRRVMGKEIKFLLHFVKESKQDESGMPNNRFLAERTGGTYSTLKVQPAELEDSGVYFCASSQNKLGAFFGQGTRLTVV.

This chain links TRBV4-1 with TRBJ2-5; 14 bases are a match to TRBD2. This CDR3 has 18 residues. Germline assignment: CDR1 MGHRA and CDR2 YSYEKL. The J segment lost 4 bases and the V segment lost 3 bases, leaving 10 bases of the junction unmatched. CDR3 sequence: CASSQLTSGGGGGETQYF. The CDR3 DNA reads as TGCGCCAGCAGCCAGTTGACTAGCGGGGGGGGTGGAGGAGAGACCCAGTACTTC.

The CDR3: CAWSPPESYNSPLHF. The CDR3 DNA is TGTGCCTGGAGCCCTCCGGAGTCCTATAATTCACCCCTCCACTTT. The V gene is TRBV30, the J gene TRBJ1-6, with D hard to call. V lost 3 bases and J 1 base, leaving 10 bases between the germline ends. The CDR3 runs 15 residues. Per germline, CDR1 GTSNPN and CDR2 SVGIG (reference sequence). The full variable domain, completed using reference TRBV30 and TRBJ1-6, is SQTIHQWPATLVQPVGSPLSLECTVEGTSNPNLYWYRQAAGRGLQLLFYSVGIGQISSEVPQNLSASRPQDRQFILSSKKLLLSDSGFYLCAWSPPESYNSPLHFGNGTRLTVT.

This clone appeared a few times. At the DNA level, this CDR3 is encoded by other sequences in the same sample as well. The rearrangement uses TRBV5-4 and TRBJ2-3; D gene unclear. Germline V gives CDR1 SGHNT, CDR2 YYREEE (reference sequence). V lost 0 bases and J lost 1, with 3 bases in between. The CDR3 spans 13 residues. The CDR3 nucleotides read TGTGCCAGCAGCTTGGCGGGCACAGATACGCAGTATTTT. It translates to CASSLAGTDTQYF.

This clone appeared a single time. CDR3 amino acids: CASSEGLQGVATNEKLFF. In DNA form, the CDR3 reads TGTGCCAGCAGTGAAGGGCTACAGGGGGTTGCAACTAATGAAAAACTGTTTTTT. The chain combines TRBV6-1 with TRBJ1-4, with TRBD1 matching 8 bases. CDR1 and CDR2 (germline): MNHNS, SASEGT. The CDR3 contains 18 residues. V lost 1 base to trimming and J lost 0 bases; unmatched junction nucleotides: 7.

This clone was picked up a small number of times. This sequence joins TRBV7-2 and TRBJ1-5; 7 bases line up with TRBD1. V was clipped by 3 bases and J by 2 bases; unmatched bases: 1. Germline V CDR1 and CDR2: SGHTA, FQGNSA. CDR3 length equals 14 residues. Here the CDR3 DNA reads TGTGCCAGCAGCTTCACAGGGGGCAATCAGCCCCAGCATTTT. Translation: CASSFTGGNQPQHF. The full variable domain, its missing parts supplied by reference TRBV7-2 and TRBJ1-5, is GAGVSQSPSNKVTEKGKDVELRCDPISGHTALYWYRQSLGQGLEFLIYFQGNSAPDKSGLPSDRFSAERTGGSVSTLTIQRTQQEDSAVYLCASSFTGGNQPQHFGDGTRLSIL.

V usage is TRBV7-9 and J usage is TRBJ2-1; 14 bases line up with TRBD2. After removal of 3 bases from V and 5 bases from J, the junction contained 9 bases not matched to a gene. The length of the CDR3 is 18 residues. The germline V gene has CDR1 SEHNR and CDR2 FQNEAQ (reference sequence). This CDR3 is CASSFFGTSGRINNEQFF. CDR3 DNA: TGTGCCAGCAGCTTCTTTGGGACTAGCGGGAGAATTAACAATGAGCAGTTCTTC. The variable domain in full, completed from reference TRBV7-9 and TRBJ2-1, reads DTGVSQNPRHKITKRGQNVTFRCDPISEHNRLYWYRQTLGQGPEFLTYFQNEAQLEKSRLLSDRFSAERPKGSFSTLEIQRTEQGDSAMYLCASSFFGTSGRINNEQFFGPGTRLTVL.